This is a list of T cell receptor beta chains from one sample in a study of shared T cell receptors in the human thymus. TCRdb keeps only in-frame clones here, not all; method: immunoSEQ multiplex PCR. The table has 600,000 to 900,000 clones, around 85% seen once. Separately, the same data were catalogued under a study of human thymus T cells.

The source material was thymocytes. The receptors come from a girl in the first two years of life with a congenital heart defect. Both conserved end residues are part of each CDR3. The D gene is left open where the match is weak. Some rows have no size entry. The others give once, few or many, or a class for an expanded clone.

J gene: TRBJ1-5; D gene: .; clone size: .; V gene: TRBV6-1; CDR3 DNA: TGTGCCAGCAGTGACGTTTCATCGCGGCCGATCCCCCAGCATTTT; CDR3 protein: CASSDVSSRPIPQHF
J gene: TRBJ1-2; D gene: TRBD1; clone size: .; V gene: TRBV2; CDR3 DNA: TGTGCCAGCAGAACGCCATCCCCGGGACAGATTTACTATGGCTACACCTTC; CDR3 protein: CASRTPSPGQIYYGYTF
J gene: TRBJ1-6; D gene: TRBD1; clone size: .; V gene: TRBV4-1; CDR3 DNA: TGCGCCAGCAGCGGGGGACAGCGGGCTTCACCCCTCCACTTT; CDR3 protein: CASSGGQRASPLHF
J gene: TRBJ2-7; D gene: .; clone size: .; V gene: TRBV19; CDR3 DNA: TGTGCCAGTAGTATGGGAACAGGGTCCTACGAGCAGTACTTC; CDR3 protein: CASSMGTGSYEQYF
J gene: TRBJ2-5; D gene: TRBD2; clone size: .; V gene: TRBV27; CDR3 DNA: TGTGCCAGCAGTTCCCCACCCAGACTAGCGGGGAAGGAGACCCAGTACTTC; CDR3 protein: CASSSPPRLAGKETQYF
J gene: TRBJ1-1; D gene: TRBD1; clone size: .; V gene: TRBV9; CDR3 DNA: TGTGCCAGCAGCTTTAGCAGGGGGACTGAAGCTTTCTTT; CDR3 protein: CASSFSRGTEAFF
J gene: TRBJ1-1; D gene: .; clone size: .; V gene: TRBV30; CDR3 DNA: TGTGCCTGGAGTCCTCGTACAGCCACTGAAGCTTTCTTT; CDR3 protein: CAWSPRTATEAFF
J gene: TRBJ2-5; D gene: TRBD2; clone size: .; V gene: TRBV28; CDR3 DNA: TGTGCCAGCAGGTCCCCCGCCTTAGCTAGCGGGGGCCAAGAGACCCAGTACTTC; CDR3 protein: CASRSPALASGGQETQYF
J gene: TRBJ1-2; D gene: .; clone size: .; V gene: TRBV30; CDR3 DNA: TGTGCCTGGAGTCAGGGCCCGCCAAAGAAGGGCTACACCTTC; CDR3 protein: CAWSQGPPKKGYTF
J gene: TRBJ1-5; D gene: .; clone size: .; V gene: TRBV15; CDR3 DNA: TGTGCCACCAGCACACAGGGAACCAATCAGCCCCAGCATTTT; CDR3 protein: CATSTQGTNQPQHF
J gene: TRBJ1-1; D gene: TRBD1; clone size: .; V gene: TRBV4-1; CDR3 DNA: TGCGCCAGCAGCCACCCGCGGGGGGGAGCAGGGGGAGACACTGAAGCTTTCTTT; CDR3 protein: CASSHPRGGAGGDTEAFF
J gene: TRBJ2-3; D gene: .; clone size: .; V gene: TRBV5-1; CDR3 DNA: TGCGCCAGCAGCTTGCTGCCAGGGGTTTGCGACACAGATACGCAGTATTTT; CDR3 protein: CASSLLPGVCDTDTQYF
J gene: TRBJ2-6; D gene: .; clone size: once; V gene: TRBV10-3; CDR3 DNA: TGTGCCACTGGACAGAAACCATCTGGGGCCAACGTCCTGACTTTC; CDR3 protein: CATGQKPSGANVLTF
J gene: TRBJ1-4; D gene: .; clone size: .; V gene: TRBV6-5; CDR3 DNA: TGTGCCAGCAGTTACTCGGCGGGGACTAATGAAAAACTGTTTTTT; CDR3 protein: CASSYSAGTNEKLFF
J gene: TRBJ1-4; D gene: TRBD1; clone size: .; V gene: TRBV5-6; CDR3 DNA: TGTGCCAGCAGCGCCAGGGACAGGGGGAGGACAACTAATGAAAAACTGTTTTTT; CDR3 protein: CASSARDRGRTTNEKLFF
J gene: TRBJ2-5; D gene: .; clone size: once; V gene: TRBV2; CDR3 DNA: TGTGCCAGCGCGGCAGGGGTGACCCAGTACTTC; CDR3 protein: CASAAGVTQYF
J gene: TRBJ2-3; D gene: .; clone size: .; V gene: TRBV7-8; CDR3 DNA: TGTGCCAGCAGCCACACGGGGACGCAGTATTTT; CDR3 protein: CASSHTGTQYF
J gene: TRBJ2-1; D gene: TRBD1; clone size: .; V gene: TRBV4-1; CDR3 DNA: TGCGCCAGCAGCAGAGGTCCTCAGGGGGCGCGCAATGAGCAGTTCTTC; CDR3 protein: CASSRGPQGARNEQFF
J gene: TRBJ2-2; D gene: TRBD1; clone size: few; V gene: TRBV12-5; CDR3 DNA: TGTGCTAGTGGTTTGGGTCCGGGACAGGGGCACACCGGGGAGCTGTTTTTT; CDR3 protein: CASGLGPGQGHTGELFF
J gene: TRBJ1-3; D gene: .; clone size: .; V gene: TRBV21-1; CDR3 DNA: TGTGCCAGCAGCAGGGGCAGCGCCTCTGGAAACACCATATATTTT; CDR3 protein: CASSRGSASGNTIYF
J gene: TRBJ2-1; D gene: TRBD2; clone size: .; V gene: TRBV5-1; CDR3 DNA: TGCGCCAGCAGCTTGACGACTAGCGGGGGGAATGAGCAGTTCTTC; CDR3 protein: CASSLTTSGGNEQFF
J gene: TRBJ1-1; D gene: TRBD1; clone size: .; V gene: TRBV7-9; CDR3 DNA: TGTGCCAGCAGCTTAAAATTGATTGTCGGACAGGGGAACACTGAAGCTTTCTTT; CDR3 protein: CASSLKLIVGQGNTEAFF
J gene: TRBJ1-1; D gene: .; clone size: once; V gene: TRBV4-3; CDR3 DNA: TGCGCCAGTAGACAGACTCCCGGCACTGAAGCTTTCTTT; CDR3 protein: CASRQTPGTEAFF
J gene: TRBJ1-2; D gene: .; clone size: once; V gene: TRBV6-1; CDR3 DNA: TGTAGGGGGGGCAGGGCCCATTATCGTGGCTACACCTTC; CDR3 protein: CRGGRAHYRGYTF
J gene: TRBJ2-7; D gene: TRBD1; clone size: .; V gene: TRBV29-1; CDR3 DNA: TGCAGCGTTGCCCATCCCCCAGTACCGGGACAGGCCCCACTAGACGAGCAGTACTTC; CDR3 protein: CSVAHPPVPGQAPLDEQYF
J gene: TRBJ1-2; D gene: TRBD1; clone size: .; V gene: TRBV7-9; CDR3 DNA: TGTGCCAGCAGCCAACCCGACAGGGAAGATAATGGCTACACCTTC; CDR3 protein: CASSQPDREDNGYTF
J gene: TRBJ1-2; D gene: .; clone size: .; V gene: TRBV12-5; CDR3 DNA: TGTGCTAGTGGTTTGGTAACAGATTATGGCTACACCTTC; CDR3 protein: CASGLVTDYGYTF
J gene: TRBJ2-5; D gene: .; clone size: .; V gene: TRBV18; CDR3 DNA: TGTGCCAGCTCACCGCGGGGGCAACTACAAGAGACCCAGTACTTC; CDR3 protein: CASSPRGQLQETQYF
J gene: TRBJ1-1; D gene: .; clone size: .; V gene: TRBV7-8; CDR3 DNA: TGTGCCAGCAGCTTAGCGCGACAGCTTAACACTGAAGCTTTCTTT; CDR3 protein: CASSLARQLNTEAFF
J gene: TRBJ2-7; D gene: TRBD1; clone size: .; V gene: TRBV19; CDR3 DNA: TGTGCCAGTAGTGAAGACAGGGGATACGAGCAGTACTTC; CDR3 protein: CASSEDRGYEQYF
J gene: TRBJ1-4; D gene: .; clone size: once; V gene: TRBV5-1; CDR3 DNA: TGCGCCAGCCGGCGAGGTGGAAATGAAAAACTGTTTTTT; CDR3 protein: CASRRGGNEKLFF
J gene: TRBJ1-1; D gene: .; clone size: .; V gene: TRBV4-1; CDR3 DNA: TGCGCCAGCAGCCAAGATGGCATCGAACGTTATTGGGCTTTCTTT; CDR3 protein: CASSQDGIERYWAFF
J gene: TRBJ1-1; D gene: .; clone size: .; V gene: TRBV7-2; CDR3 DNA: TGTGCCAGCAGCTTACGAGGGGGAGTGGCGGCGAAACTTGGAGCTTTCTTT; CDR3 protein: CASSLRGGVAAKLGAFF
J gene: TRBJ2-7; D gene: TRBD1; clone size: once; V gene: TRBV28; CDR3 DNA: TGTGCCAGCACTCCTCCCTGGGGACAGGGGTTCGAGCAGTACTTC; CDR3 protein: CASTPPWGQGFEQYF
J gene: TRBJ1-2; D gene: .; clone size: .; V gene: TRBV18; CDR3 DNA: TGTGCCAGCTCACGAGACTATACGGGCTATGGCTACACCTTC; CDR3 protein: CASSRDYTGYGYTF
J gene: TRBJ1-2; D gene: .; clone size: .; V gene: TRBV7-9; CDR3 DNA: TGTGCCAGCAGCCCAGCGGGCCCCTCTTCAGGCTATGGCTACACCTTC; CDR3 protein: CASSPAGPSSGYGYTF
J gene: TRBJ1-4; D gene: TRBD1; clone size: .; V gene: TRBV7-6; CDR3 DNA: TGTGCCAGCAGCGGCGAACCTACAGGGGACCTAAATGAAAAACTGTTTTTT; CDR3 protein: CASSGEPTGDLNEKLFF
J gene: TRBJ2-5; D gene: TRBD2; clone size: .; V gene: TRBV5-6; CDR3 DNA: TGTGCCAGCAGCCCTGGACTAGCGGAGACCCAGTACTTC; CDR3 protein: CASSPGLAETQYF
J gene: TRBJ1-1; D gene: .; clone size: .; V gene: TRBV27; CDR3 DNA: TGTGCCAGCAGGAAAAGCCGGGAGATGAACACTGAAGCTTTCTTT; CDR3 protein: CASRKSREMNTEAFF
J gene: TRBJ2-3; D gene: .; clone size: .; V gene: TRBV7-3; CDR3 DNA: TGTGCCAGCAGCCATTACGGACAGCATCAAGATACGCAGTATTTT; CDR3 protein: CASSHYGQHQDTQYF
J gene: TRBJ1-5; D gene: .; clone size: .; V gene: TRBV12-5; CDR3 DNA: TGTGCTAGTGGTTTGGTACAGGGCGGGCAGCCCCAGCATTTT; CDR3 protein: CASGLVQGGQPQHF
J gene: TRBJ2-7; D gene: .; clone size: .; V gene: TRBV27; CDR3 DNA: TGTGCCAGCAGTTCATTGGGGGGTTCCTCCTACGAGCAGTACTTC; CDR3 protein: CASSSLGGSSYEQYF
J gene: TRBJ2-5; D gene: TRBD1; clone size: .; V gene: TRBV19; CDR3 DNA: TGTGCCAGTAGTGCACAGGGGGCGGTCGGCGAGACCCAGTACTTC; CDR3 protein: CASSAQGAVGETQYF
J gene: TRBJ1-1; D gene: .; clone size: .; V gene: TRBV5-5; CDR3 DNA: TGTGCCAGCAGTGTCGTTGCGGGGAACACTGAAGCTTTCTTT; CDR3 protein: CASSVVAGNTEAFF
J gene: TRBJ2-5; D gene: TRBD2; clone size: .; V gene: TRBV6-1; CDR3 DNA: TGTGCCAGCAGTGATGAGAGACTAGCGGAGCATTATCAAGAGACCCAGTACTTC; CDR3 protein: CASSDERLAEHYQETQYF
J gene: TRBJ1-4; D gene: TRBD1; clone size: .; V gene: TRBV6-5; CDR3 DNA: TGTGCCAGCAGCGACAGGGCTAATGAAAAACTGTTTTTT; CDR3 protein: CASSDRANEKLFF
J gene: TRBJ1-6; D gene: .; clone size: .; V gene: TRBV27; CDR3 DNA: TGTGCCACAGGTTCCTCGGGGAATTCCCCCCTCCACTTT; CDR3 protein: CATGSSGNSPLHF
J gene: TRBJ2-7; D gene: .; clone size: .; V gene: TRBV7-7; CDR3 DNA: TGTGCCAGCAGCTTAAAGGAGGGACCGCGCTCCTACGAGCAGTACTTC; CDR3 protein: CASSLKEGPRSYEQYF
J gene: TRBJ1-1; D gene: TRBD1; clone size: .; V gene: TRBV15; CDR3 DNA: TGTGCCACCAGCAGAGATCGAGGGGACAGTCACACTGAAGCTTTCTTT; CDR3 protein: CATSRDRGDSHTEAFF